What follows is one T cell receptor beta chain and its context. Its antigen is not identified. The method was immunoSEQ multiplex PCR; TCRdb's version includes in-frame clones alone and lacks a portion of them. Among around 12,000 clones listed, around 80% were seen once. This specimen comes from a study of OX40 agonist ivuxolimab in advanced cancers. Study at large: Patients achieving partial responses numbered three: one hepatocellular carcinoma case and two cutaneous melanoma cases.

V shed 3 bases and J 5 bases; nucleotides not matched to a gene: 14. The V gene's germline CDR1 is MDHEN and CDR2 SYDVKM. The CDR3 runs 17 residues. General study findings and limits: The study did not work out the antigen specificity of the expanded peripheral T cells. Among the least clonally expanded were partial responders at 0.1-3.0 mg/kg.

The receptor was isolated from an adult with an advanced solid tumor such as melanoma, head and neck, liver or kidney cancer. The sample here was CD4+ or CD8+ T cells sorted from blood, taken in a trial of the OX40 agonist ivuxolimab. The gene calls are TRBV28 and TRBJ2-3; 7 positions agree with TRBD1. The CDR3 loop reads CASSLGLRDSPLDTQYF. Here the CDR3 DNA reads TGTGCCAGCAGTTTGGGGCTCCGGGACAGCCCTTTAGATACGCAGTATTTT.